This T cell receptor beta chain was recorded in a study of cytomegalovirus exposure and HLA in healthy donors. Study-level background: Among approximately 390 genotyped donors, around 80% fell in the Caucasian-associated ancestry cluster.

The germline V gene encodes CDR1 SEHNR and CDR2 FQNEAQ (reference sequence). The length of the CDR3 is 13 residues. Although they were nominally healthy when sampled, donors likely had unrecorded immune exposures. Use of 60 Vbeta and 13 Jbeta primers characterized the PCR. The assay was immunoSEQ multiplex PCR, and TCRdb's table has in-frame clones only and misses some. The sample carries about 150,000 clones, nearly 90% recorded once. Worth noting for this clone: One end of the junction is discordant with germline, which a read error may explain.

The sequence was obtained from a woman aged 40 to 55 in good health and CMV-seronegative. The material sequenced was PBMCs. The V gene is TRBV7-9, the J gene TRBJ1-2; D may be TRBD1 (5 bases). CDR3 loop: CSSSSGGDYGYTF. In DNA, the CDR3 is TGTTCCAGCAGCTCGGGAGGGGACTATGGCTACACCTTC.